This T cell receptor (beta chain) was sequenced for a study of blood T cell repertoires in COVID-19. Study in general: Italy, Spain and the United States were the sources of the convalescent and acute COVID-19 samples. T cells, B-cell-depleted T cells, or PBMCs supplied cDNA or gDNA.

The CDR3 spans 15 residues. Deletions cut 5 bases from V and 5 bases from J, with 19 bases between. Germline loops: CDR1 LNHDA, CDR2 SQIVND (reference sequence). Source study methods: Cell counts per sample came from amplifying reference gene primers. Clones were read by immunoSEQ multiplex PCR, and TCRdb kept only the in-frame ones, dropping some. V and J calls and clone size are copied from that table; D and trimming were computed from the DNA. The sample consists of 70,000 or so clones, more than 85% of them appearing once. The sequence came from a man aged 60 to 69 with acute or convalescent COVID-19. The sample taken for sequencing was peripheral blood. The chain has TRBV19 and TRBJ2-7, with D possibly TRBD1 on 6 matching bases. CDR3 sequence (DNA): TGTGCCAGTAGTCCTAGACAGGCACCCCCTAACGAGCAGTACTTC. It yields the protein CASSPRQAPPNEQYF.